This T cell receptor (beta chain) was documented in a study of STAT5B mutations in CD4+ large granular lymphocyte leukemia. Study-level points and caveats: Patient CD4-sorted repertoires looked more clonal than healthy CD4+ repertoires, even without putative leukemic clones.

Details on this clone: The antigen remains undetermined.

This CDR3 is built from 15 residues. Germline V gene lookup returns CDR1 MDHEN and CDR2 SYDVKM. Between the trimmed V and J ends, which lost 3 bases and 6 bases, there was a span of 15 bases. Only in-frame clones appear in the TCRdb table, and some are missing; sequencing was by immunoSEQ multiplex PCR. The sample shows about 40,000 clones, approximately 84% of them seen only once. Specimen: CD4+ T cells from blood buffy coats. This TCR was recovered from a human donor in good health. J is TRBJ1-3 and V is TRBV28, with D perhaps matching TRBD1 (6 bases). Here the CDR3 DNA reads TGTGCCAGCAGTTTGGTATCAGGGGTTCCAAACACCATATATTTT. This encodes CASSLVSGVPNTIYF.